The 24 T cell receptor beta chains below all came from one sample that was sequenced in a study of T-cell memory formation after mild COVID-19. In TCRdb, the 5' RACE reads were re-called with MiXCR into one record per CDR3 protein. This table holds approximately 250,000 distinct CDR3 sequences, 16% found once. The sample comprised PBMCs or a T cell subset sorted from them (not recorded which). These receptor sequences come from a man aged 18 to 30 who had mild COVID-19 (a few samples of this study predate the infection). Cell type and time point are not known.

In its sample, this clonotype was seen many times. The chain links TRBV7-2 to TRBJ2-7; D may match TRBD1 or TRBD2 (5 bases each). Germline V lookup: CDR1 SGHTA, CDR2 FQGNSA. V lost 5 bases and J lost 4, with 12 bases in between. The CDR3 runs to 13 residues. CDR3 nucleotides: TGTGCCAGCAGCCGGGGACGAAATTACGAGCAGTACTTC. As protein: CASSRGRNYEQYF.

The table lists this clonotype with a few counts. V and J are TRBV7-3 and TRBJ2-3; 12 bases are shared with TRBD1. V trimming: 5 bases; J trimming: 3 bases; junction bases outside the gene matches: 6. This CDR3 is 16 amino acids long. Germline V CDR1 and CDR2: SGHTA, FQGTGA. In DNA, the CDR3 is TGTGCCAGCAGCACCGGGACAGGGGGCTTTACAGATACGCAGTATTTT. Translating gives CASSTGTGGFTDTQYF.

A few counts support this clonotype. The chain links TRBV5-1 to TRBJ2-2; D is unclear. CDR1 and CDR2 (germline): SGHRS, YFSETQ. The CDR3 is 16 amino acids. The V end was cut by 0 bases, the J end by 0 bases, with 9 bases between. The CDR3 nucleotides are TGCGCCAGCAGCTTGGCCCGTAAGGCGAACACCGGGGAGCTGTTTTTT. This codes for CASSLARKANTGELFF.

This clonotype occurred many times. The chain recombines TRBV5-1 with TRBJ1-3; no clear D. The CDR3 loop spans 12 amino acids. Germline CDR1 and CDR2: SGHRS and YFSETQ. V dropped 4 bases and J dropped 4 bases, with 6 bases sitting between them. As DNA, the CDR3 is TGCGCCAGCAGCCCGGGAGGAAACACCATATATTTT. As protein: CASSPGGNTIYF.

In its sample, this clonotype was seen a few times. The CDR3 region is CASSITGTGEQYF. CDR3 nucleotide sequence: TGTGCCAGTAGTATTACAGGGACGGGCGAGCAGTACTTC. This chain connects TRBV19 to TRBJ2-7; TRBD1 might be the D (6 bases). This CDR3 has 13 amino acids. V lost 3 bases and J lost 6, with 12 bases in between. Germline V gene sequence: CDR1 LNHDA, CDR2 SQIVND (reference sequence).

In its sample, this clonotype was seen a few times. V usage is TRBV5-1 and J usage is TRBJ2-6; perhaps TRBD1 as D (6 bases). The CDR3 spans 21 residues. CDR1 and CDR2 (germline): SGHRS, YFSETQ. V dropped 0 bases and J dropped 0 bases, with 22 bases sitting between them. Here the CDR3 reads CASSLARMGQGSLSGANVLTF. CDR3 coding DNA: TGCGCCAGCAGCTTGGCCAGGATGGGACAAGGCAGTCTCTCTGGGGCCAACGTCCTGACTTTC.

Only a few counts were recorded for this clonotype. CDR3 amino acids: CASSYSTSGEPTDTQYF. In nucleotides, the CDR3 is TGTGCCAGCAGTTACTCTACTAGCGGGGAGCCCACAGATACGCAGTATTTT. The rearrangement uses TRBV6-2 or TRBV6-3 and TRBJ2-3, with TRBD2 identical over 10 bases. After removal of 0 bases from V and 2 bases from J, the junction contained 5 bases not matched to a gene. The germline V gene encodes CDR1 MNHEY and CDR2 SVGEGT. The CDR3 is made up of 17 amino acids.

The chain is built from TRBV4-3 and TRBJ2-5; no clear D gene. Per the germline V gene, CDR1 is LGHNA and CDR2 is YSLEER. V lost 1 base and J 7 bases, leaving 16 bases between the germline ends. The CDR3 consists of 15 residues. CDR3 nucleotides: TGCGCCAGCAGCCAAGTTAGGGCAGTGATGGTGACCCAGTACTTC. Encoded protein: CASSQVRAVMVTQYF.

This clonotype was seen only a few times. V is TRBV7-2 and J is TRBJ2-1; D call uncertain. V was trimmed by 1 base and J by 9 bases, leaving 16 bases between them. The CDR3 runs to 15 residues. Germline V gene data show CDR1 as SGHTA and CDR2 as FQGNSA. CDR3 bases: TGTGCCAGCAGCTTAGGTCACGTGCAGCTTAGTGAGCAGTTCTTC. Protein product: CASSLGHVQLSEQFF.

The rearrangement uses TRBV5-1 and TRBJ2-1; D not certain. Germline V gives CDR1 SGHRS, CDR2 YFSETQ. Between the trimmed V and J ends, which lost 5 bases and 6 bases, there was a span of 15 bases. The CDR3 extends over 14 amino acids. CDR3 DNA sequence: TGCGCCAGCAGATTCCCTCCGTCGAGCAATGAGCAGTTCTTC. Protein sequence: CASRFPPSSNEQFF.

The chain is built from TRBV20-1 and TRBJ1-1; 9 bases fit TRBD1. The CDR3 contains 16 residues. The V gene end was trimmed by 4 bases and the J gene end by 5 bases; junction bases not matched to a gene: 14. Germline lookup yields CDR1 DFQATT and CDR2 SNEGSKA (reference sequence). The CDR3 spells CSANNPQGARGTEAFF. CDR3 coding DNA: TGCAGTGCTAATAACCCACAGGGGGCACGCGGGACTGAAGCTTTCTTT.

This clonotype was recorded at least ten times. This chain uses TRBV4-3 with TRBJ2-7, with D possibly TRBD1 on 6 matching bases. This CDR3 region has 18 residues. Between the trimmed V and J ends, which lost 0 bases and 5 bases, there was a span of 23 bases. Germline V lookup: CDR1 LGHNA, CDR2 YSLEER. CDR3 nucleotides: TGCGCCAGCAGCCAAGATCGAAGGGGGACCCCGACTGTGGACGAGCAGTACTTC. As protein: CASSQDRRGTPTVDEQYF.

This clonotype showed up just a few times. The chain joins TRBV5-6 to TRBJ1-1, with D perhaps TRBD1 (5 bases). The germline V gene has CDR1 SGHDT and CDR2 YYEEEE. V lost 3 bases to trimming and J lost 7 bases, with 16 bases between them. This CDR3 has 14 residues. DNA for the CDR3: TGTGCCAGCAGCTGGGGGTCGGACCGACTTGAAGCTTTCTTT. It specifies CASSWGSDRLEAFF.

V and J are TRBV7-6 and TRBJ2-6; D unresolved. With 2 bases removed from V and 2 bases from J, the gap between germline ends came to 10 bases. The germline V gene encodes CDR1 SGHVS and CDR2 FNYEAQ. This CDR3 comprises 16 residues. CDR3 bases: TGTGCCAGCAGCTTAACGTCTGGCACTGGGGCCAACGTCCTGACTTTC. Residues: CASSLTSGTGANVLTF.

The V and J genes are TRBV7-2 and TRBJ2-3; possible D gene TRBD1, 6 bases. Germline V lookup: CDR1 SGHTA, CDR2 FQGNSA. The CDR3 covers 15 residues. The V gene lost 5 bases and the J gene lost 5 bases, with 17 bases spanning the gap. CDR3 region: CASSDRGIWVDTQYF. CDR3 DNA: TGTGCCAGCAGCGATAGGGGGATTTGGGTAGATACGCAGTATTTT.

This clonotype was counted only a few times. The CDR3 is CASSSSLAGGRETQYF. Here the CDR3 DNA reads TGTGCCAGCAGCTCCTCACTAGCGGGGGGGCGGGAGACCCAGTACTTC. The V gene is TRBV3-1, the J gene TRBJ2-5; 13 bases match TRBD2. The junction had 8 bases not matched to a gene; V was cut back by 5 bases and J by 5 bases. From germline, CDR1 is LGHDT and CDR2 YNNKEL (reference sequence). The length of the CDR3 is 16 residues.

This chain joins TRBV4-2 and TRBJ2-5; D unclear. From germline, CDR1 is LGHNA and CDR2 YNFKEQ. This CDR3 contains 14 residues. V lost 0 bases and J 5 bases, leaving 10 bases between the germline ends. As DNA, the CDR3 is TGTGCCAGCAGCCAAGAGTCCCGCCGGGAGACCCAGTACTTC. This sequence encodes CASSQESRRETQYF.

This clonotype was seen more than once but under ten times. The genes are TRBV5-6 and TRBJ2-3; D is perhaps TRBD2 (6 bases). The V end lost 4 bases, the J end lost 6 bases, and 6 bases lay between the germline ends. This CDR3 contains 11 residues. Germline V gives CDR1 SGHDT, CDR2 YYEEEE. CDR3 in amino acids: CASSRGDTQYF. CDR3 DNA sequence: TGTGCCAGCAGCCGGGGGGATACGCAGTATTTT.

This clonotype was observed a few times. This sequence joins TRBV5-5 and TRBJ1-4; D unclear. The CDR3 totals 15 residues. V dropped 1 base and J dropped 4 bases, with 11 bases sitting between them. CDR1 is SGHKS and CDR2 is YYEKEE in the germline V gene (reference sequence). The CDR3 DNA reads as TGTGCCAGCAGCTTGAGGGCAGACGTTAATGAAAAACTGTTTTTT. Amino acids: CASSLRADVNEKLFF.

This sequence joins TRBV2 and TRBJ2-7, with TRBD1 matching over 11 bases. The CDR3 has 13 residues. Germline CDR1 reads SNHLY; CDR2 reads FYNNEI. Unmatched junction bases numbered 2, after V lost 8 bases and J lost 2 bases. In DNA form, the CDR3 reads TGTGCCAGCGCGGGACAGGGGGCCTACGAGCAGTACTTC. Translating it yields CASAGQGAYEQYF.

The genes are TRBV20-1 and TRBJ2-3; perhaps D is TRBD1 or TRBD2 (5 bases each). V was clipped by 4 bases and J by 2 bases, with 10 bases between them. Germline-derived CDR1 and CDR2 are DFQATT and SNEGSKA (reference sequence). The CDR3 loop spans 13 amino acids. The CDR3 nucleotides read TGCAGTGCTACAAGAGGGACCACAGATACGCAGTATTTT. Amino acids: CSATRGTTDTQYF.

The rearrangement joins TRBV4-3 to TRBJ2-3, with D tentatively TRBD1 (5 bases). The CDR3 has 14 amino acids. Germline V lookup: CDR1 LGHNA, CDR2 YSLEER. V was pared by 1 base and J by 6 bases, with 11 bases between. The CDR3 loop is CASSQVGARDTQYF. In DNA form, the CDR3 reads TGCGCCAGCAGCCAAGTAGGGGCCCGGGATACGCAGTATTTT.

V gene TRBV5-1 combines with J gene TRBJ1-5; D not certain. Germline values: CDR1 SGHRS, CDR2 YFSETQ. The CDR3 runs to 15 residues. V was clipped by 4 bases and J by 1 base, with 12 bases between them. The CDR3 nucleotides read TGCGCCAGCAGCCCGGACGGGTGGAGCAATCAGCCCCAGCATTTT. It specifies CASSPDGWSNQPQHF.

The chain recombines TRBV7-8 with TRBJ2-1; D call uncertain. Germline CDR1 SGHVS, CDR2 FQNEAQ. Trimming pared 5 bases from V and 9 bases from J, leaving 8 bases between. This CDR3 spans 11 amino acids. The CDR3 sequence is CASSRVSEQFF. CDR3 nucleotides: TGTGCCAGCAGCAGGGTCAGTGAGCAGTTCTTC.